This paragraph covers one T cell receptor beta chain sequence. This sample stems from a study of blood T cell repertoires in COVID-19. Study-level background: From the United States, Italy and Spain came samples of acute and convalescent COVID-19.

TCRdb's table, derived via immunoSEQ multiplex PCR, lists solely in-frame clones and lacks some. The sample yields about 100,000 clones, approximately 85% seen once. The CDR3 has 15 amino acids. Germline V CDR1 and CDR2: SGHNT, YYREEE (reference sequence). Trimming pared 0 bases from V and 1 base from J, leaving 10 bases between. This sequence joins TRBV5-4 and TRBJ1-1; a weak D match, TRBD1 (5 bases). What was sequenced was peripheral blood. The TCR originated in a woman older than 75 with active or convalescent COVID-19. The CDR3 nucleotides read TGTGCCAGCAGCTTGGCTGGGGGGGGGAACACTGAAGCTTTCTTT. It encodes CASSLAGGGNTEAFF.